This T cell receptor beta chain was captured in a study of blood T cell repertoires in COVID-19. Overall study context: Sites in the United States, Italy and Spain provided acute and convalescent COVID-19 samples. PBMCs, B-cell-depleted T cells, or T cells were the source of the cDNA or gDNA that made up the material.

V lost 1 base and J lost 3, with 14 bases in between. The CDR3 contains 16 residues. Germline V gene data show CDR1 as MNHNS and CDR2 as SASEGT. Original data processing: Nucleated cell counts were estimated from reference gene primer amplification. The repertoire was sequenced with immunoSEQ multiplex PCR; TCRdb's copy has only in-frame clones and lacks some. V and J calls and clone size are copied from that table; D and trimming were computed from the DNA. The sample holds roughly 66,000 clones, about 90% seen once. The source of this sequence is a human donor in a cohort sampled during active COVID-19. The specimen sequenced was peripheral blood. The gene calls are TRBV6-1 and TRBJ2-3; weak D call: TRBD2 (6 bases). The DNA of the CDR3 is TGTGCCAGCAGTGAAGGGACCTCTGGAGGGACAGATACGCAGTATTTT. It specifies CASSEGTSGGTDTQYF.